The text below deals with one T cell receptor (beta chain). Its antigen is still unknown. Germline V CDR1 and CDR2: GTSNPN, SVGIG (reference sequence). The CDR3 has 13 residues. The germline V and J ends were trimmed by 2 bases and 4 bases, with 11 bases remaining between them. Primers for the PCR totalled 60 Vbeta and 13 Jbeta. The assay was immunoSEQ multiplex PCR, and TCRdb's table has in-frame clones only and misses some. The data hold 110,000 to 150,000 clones, with more than 80% observed a single time. This sample was taken from a study of cytomegalovirus exposure and HLA in healthy donors. Study as a whole: HLA-typed donors were the source of 83 million or so unique TCRs held in an early data release.

Study results and caveats: Other equally common chains were less clonally expanded than HLA-associated TCR beta chains, a later analysis showed. At a 0.05 false discovery rate, a later analysis found about 17,000 TCR beta sequences to be associated with HLA alleles. The only immune exposure information that was available was CMV serostatus.

The rearrangement uses TRBV30 and TRBJ1-1; D uncertain. The sample comprised PBMCs. The TCR was taken from a woman aged 40 to 50 in good health and CMV-seropositive. The CDR3: CAWSRQTTTEAFF. The CDR3 DNA is TGTGCCTGGAGTAGGCAGACTACCACTGAAGCTTTCTTT.